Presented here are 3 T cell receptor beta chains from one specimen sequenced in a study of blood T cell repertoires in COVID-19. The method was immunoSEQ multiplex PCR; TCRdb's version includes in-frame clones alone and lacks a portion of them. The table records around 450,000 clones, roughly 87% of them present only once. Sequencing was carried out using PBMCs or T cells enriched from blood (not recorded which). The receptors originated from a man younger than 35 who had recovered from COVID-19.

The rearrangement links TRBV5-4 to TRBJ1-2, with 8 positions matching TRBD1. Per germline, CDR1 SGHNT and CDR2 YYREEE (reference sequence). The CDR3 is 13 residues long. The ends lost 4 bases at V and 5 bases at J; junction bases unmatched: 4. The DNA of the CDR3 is TGTGCCAGCAGCCCAGACAGGGGATATGGCTACACCTTC. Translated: CASSPDRGYGYTF.

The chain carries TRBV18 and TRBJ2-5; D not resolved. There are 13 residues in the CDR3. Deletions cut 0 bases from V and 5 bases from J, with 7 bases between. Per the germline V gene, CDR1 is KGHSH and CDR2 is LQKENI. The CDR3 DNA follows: TGTGCCAGCTCACCACCGGGCCCCGAGACCCAGTACTTC. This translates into CASSPPGPETQYF.

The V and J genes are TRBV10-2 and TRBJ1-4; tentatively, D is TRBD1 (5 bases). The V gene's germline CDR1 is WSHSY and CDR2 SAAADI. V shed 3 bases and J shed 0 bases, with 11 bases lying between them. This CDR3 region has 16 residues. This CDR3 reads CASSEGAVATNEKLFF. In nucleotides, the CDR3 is TGCGCCAGCAGTGAAGGGGCAGTTGCAACTAATGAAAAACTGTTTTTT.